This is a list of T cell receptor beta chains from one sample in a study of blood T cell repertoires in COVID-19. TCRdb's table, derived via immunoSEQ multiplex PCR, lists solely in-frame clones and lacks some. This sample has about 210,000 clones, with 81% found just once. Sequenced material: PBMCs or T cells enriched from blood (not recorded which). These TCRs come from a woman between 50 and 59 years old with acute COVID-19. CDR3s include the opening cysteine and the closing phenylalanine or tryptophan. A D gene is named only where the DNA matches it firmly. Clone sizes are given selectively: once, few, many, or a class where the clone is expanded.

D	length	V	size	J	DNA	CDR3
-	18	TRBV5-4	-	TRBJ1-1	TGTGCCAGCAGCTTGGATTGGGGGGCGGGAGTTGGCCGCACTGAAGCTTTCTTT	CASSLDWGAGVGRTEAFF
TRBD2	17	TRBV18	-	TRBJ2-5	TGTGCCAGCTCAACCGGACTAGCGGGAGAATCAGGAGAGACCCAGTACTTC	CASSTGLAGESGETQYF
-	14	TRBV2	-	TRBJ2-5	TGTGCCAGCAGTGGACAGCCTAACCAAGAGACCCAGTACTTC	CASSGQPNQETQYF
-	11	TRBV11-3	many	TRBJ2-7	TGTGCCAGTCGCATCGAGCACGAGCAGTACTTC	CASRIEHEQYF
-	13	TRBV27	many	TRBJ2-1	TGTGCCAGCGGTTCGACTTTATACAATGAGCAGTTCTTC	CASGSTLYNEQFF
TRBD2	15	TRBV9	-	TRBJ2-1	TGTGCCAGCAGCATAGGACTAGCGGGGGCCAATGAGCAGTTCTTC	CASSIGLAGANEQFF
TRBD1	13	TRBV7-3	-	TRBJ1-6	TGTGCCAGCAGCCTTGGACAGGCTTCACCCCTCCACTTT	CASSLGQASPLHF
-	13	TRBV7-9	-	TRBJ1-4	TGTGCCAGCAGCCCCCGGGATAATGAAAAACTGTTTTTT	CASSPRDNEKLFF
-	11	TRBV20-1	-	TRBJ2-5	TGCAGTGCAGCTATATCGGAGACCCAGTACTTC	CSAAISETQYF
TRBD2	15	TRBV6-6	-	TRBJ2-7	TGTGCCAGCAGTCCCTCTAGCGGGAGAACTTACGAGCAGTACTTC	CASSPSSGRTYEQYF
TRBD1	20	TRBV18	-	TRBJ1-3	TGTGCCAGCTCACCCCTCTCGGACAGGGCCCCGCTTGGAAGGGGAAACACCATATATTTT	CASSPLSDRAPLGRGNTIYF
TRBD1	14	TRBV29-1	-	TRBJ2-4	TGCAGCGTTGTACAAGGGACAGGGAAAAACATTCAGTACTTC	CSVVQGTGKNIQYF
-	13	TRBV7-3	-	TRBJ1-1	TGTGCCAGCAGCTTAAAGGAACAGGATGAAGCTTTCTTT	CASSLKEQDEAFF
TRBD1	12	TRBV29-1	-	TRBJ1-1	TGCAGCGTTGAAAGGACAGGGGGCTATGCTTTCTTT	CSVERTGGYAFF
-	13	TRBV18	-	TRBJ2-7	TGTGCCAGCTCACCGTATACGGGGGACGAGCAGTACTTC	CASSPYTGDEQYF
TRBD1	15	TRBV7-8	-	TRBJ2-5	TGTGCCAGCAGCCGAGACGTGGGACAGCAAGAGACCCAGTACTTC	CASSRDVGQQETQYF
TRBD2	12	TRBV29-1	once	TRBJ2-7	TGCAGCGTTGGGGGACTAGGGAACGAGCAGTACTTC	CSVGGLGNEQYF
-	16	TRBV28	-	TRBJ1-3	TGTGCCAGCAGCAATTCATCCCCAGGGGCTGGAAACACCATATATTTT	CASSNSSPGAGNTIYF
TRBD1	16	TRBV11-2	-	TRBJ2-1	TGTGCCAGCAGCTTAGTGGGGACAGGGCTCTACAATGAGCAGTTCTTC	CASSLVGTGLYNEQFF
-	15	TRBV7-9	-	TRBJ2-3	TGTGCCAGCAGCTTAAACAGTGCGAAGTCAGATACGCAGTATTTT	CASSLNSAKSDTQYF
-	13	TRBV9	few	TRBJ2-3	TGTGCCAGCAGGGAGCCAGGCACAGATACGCAGTATTTT	CASREPGTDTQYF
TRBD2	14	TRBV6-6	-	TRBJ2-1	TGTGCCAGCAGGCCGACTAGCGGGAGTTTTGAGCAGTTCTTC	CASRPTSGSFEQFF
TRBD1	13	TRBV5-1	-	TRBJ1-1	TGCGCCAGCAGGGGACAGAGTAACACTGAAGCTTTCTTT	CASRGQSNTEAFF
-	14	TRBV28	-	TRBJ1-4	TGTGCCAGCAGCGAAAGGTCCGGGAATGAAAAACTGTTTTTT	CASSERSGNEKLFF
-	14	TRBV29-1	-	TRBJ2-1	TGCAGCGTTGAAACAGTCCGAAATTACAATGAGCAGTTCTTC	CSVETVRNYNEQFF
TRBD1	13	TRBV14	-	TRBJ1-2	TGTGCCAGCAGCCCTGGGACAGGCTGGGGCTACACCTTC	CASSPGTGWGYTF
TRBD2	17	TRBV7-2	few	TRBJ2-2	TGTGCCAGCAGCTTAGAGAAGACTAGCGGGGGAACCGGGGAGCTGTTTTTT	CASSLEKTSGGTGELFF
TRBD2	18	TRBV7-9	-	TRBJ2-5	TGTGCCAGCAGCTTCTGGACTAGCGGGGACGGTCCGCCAGAGACCCAGTACTTC	CASSFWTSGDGPPETQYF
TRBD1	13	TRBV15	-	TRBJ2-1	TGTGCCACCAGCGGGACAGGGTTCAATGAGCAGTTCTTC	CATSGTGFNEQFF
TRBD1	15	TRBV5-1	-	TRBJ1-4	TGCGCCAGCAGCTGGGGGGACAGCCAAAATGAAAAACTGTTTTTT	CASSWGDSQNEKLFF
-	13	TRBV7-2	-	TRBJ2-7	TGTGCCAGCAGGCGCGCTAGCTCCTACGAGCAGTACTTC	CASRRASSYEQYF
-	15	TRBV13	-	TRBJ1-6	TGTGCCAGCAGTTTCCGGGGCAGGGGCAATTCACCCCTCCACTTT	CASSFRGRGNSPLHF
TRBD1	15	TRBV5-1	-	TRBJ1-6	TGCGCCAGCAGCCCCGGGACAGTTTTCAATTCACCCCTCCACTTT	CASSPGTVFNSPLHF
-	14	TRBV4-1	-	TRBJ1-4	TGCGCCAGCAGCCAAGGGCAGGCTGGGGAAAAACTGTTTTTT	CASSQGQAGEKLFF
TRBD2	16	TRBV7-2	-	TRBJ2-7	TGTGCCAGCAGCTTAGGTGTCGGACTAGCGCCTAGGGAGCAGTACTTC	CASSLGVGLAPREQYF
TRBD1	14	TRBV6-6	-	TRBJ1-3	TGTGCCAGCAGCGGACAGGGGCCTGGAAACACCATATATTTT	CASSGQGPGNTIYF
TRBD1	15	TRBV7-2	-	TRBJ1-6	TGTGCCAGCAGCTTAGTCTCAGGGGGAGATTCACCCCTCCACTTT	CASSLVSGGDSPLHF
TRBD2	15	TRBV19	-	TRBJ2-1	TGTGCCAGTAGTATAGATAGCGGGGGGTACAATGAGCAGTTCTTC	CASSIDSGGYNEQFF
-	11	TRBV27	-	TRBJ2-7	TGTGCCAGCAGGGGGGGCTACGAGCAGTACTTC	CASRGGYEQYF
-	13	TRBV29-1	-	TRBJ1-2	TGCAGCGTTCAAAGCGAGGCGAACTATGGCTACACCTTC	CSVQSEANYGYTF
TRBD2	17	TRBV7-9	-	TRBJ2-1	TGTGCCAGCAGCTTAGGCTCGGGGCGGGAGGGCCGACGTGAGCAGTTCTTC	CASSLGSGREGRREQFF
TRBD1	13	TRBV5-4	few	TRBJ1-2	TGTGCCAGCAGCTACGACAGGGCCTATGGCTACACCTTC	CASSYDRAYGYTF
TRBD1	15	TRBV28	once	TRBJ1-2	TGTGCCAGCAGTTCCAGCGACAGGGCGGGATATGGCTACACCTTC	CASSSSDRAGYGYTF
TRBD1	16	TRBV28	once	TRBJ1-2	TGTGCCAGCACCCCCCATGGGACAGGCGGTTTCTATGGCTACACCTTC	CASTPHGTGGFYGYTF
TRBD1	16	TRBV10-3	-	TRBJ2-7	TGTGCCATCAGTGAGTCGATACGGGACAGGTCCTACGAGCAGTACTTC	CAISESIRDRSYEQYF
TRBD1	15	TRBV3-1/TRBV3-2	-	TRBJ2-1	TGTGCCAGCAGTCGACAGGGGGCCCGCAACAATGAGCAGTTCTTC	CASSRQGARNNEQFF
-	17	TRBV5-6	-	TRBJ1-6	TGTGCCAGCAGCTCACCGGGACTTTATATCTATAATTCACCCCTCCACTTT	CASSSPGLYIYNSPLHF
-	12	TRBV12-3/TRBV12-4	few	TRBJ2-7	TGTGCCAGCAGAAAACTAGGGCTCGAGCAGTACTTC	CASRKLGLEQYF
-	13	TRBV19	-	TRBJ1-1	TGTGCCAGTAGTATAGAACAGGGCACTGAAGCTTTCTTT	CASSIEQGTEAFF
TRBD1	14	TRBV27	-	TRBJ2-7	TGTGCCAGCGGCGCGGGACAGGGCTCCTACGAGCAGTACTTC	CASGAGQGSYEQYF
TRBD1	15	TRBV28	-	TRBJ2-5	TGTGCCAGCAGTTCCGGGGGACAGGGGGCTGAGACCCAGTACTTC	CASSSGGQGAETQYF
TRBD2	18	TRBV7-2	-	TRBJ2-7	TGTGCCAGCAGCTTAAGTAAAAACCTAGCGGGAGGGTCCTACGAGCAGTACTTC	CASSLSKNLAGGSYEQYF
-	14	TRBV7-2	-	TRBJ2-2	TGTGCCAGCAGCTACTACCTGGTAGCCGGGGAGCTGTTTTTT	CASSYYLVAGELFF